Listed below are T cell receptor beta chains from one sample, sequenced in a study of blood T cell repertoires in COVID-19. Clones were sequenced by immunoSEQ multiplex PCR, and TCRdb holds only the in-frame ones, with some missing. Of 200,000 to 250,000 clones in the sample, 90% are singletons; the top ten hold roughly 16%. The sample taken for sequencing was PBMCs or T cells enriched from blood (not recorded which). Receptors were obtained from a man aged 30 to 45 who had been exposed to COVID-19. CDR3s include the opening cysteine and the closing phenylalanine or tryptophan. The D gene is left open where the match is weak. The listing skips clone size in some rows; elsewhere it reads once, few, many or a size class.

size | J | V | D | CDR3 | DNA
NA | TRBJ2-7 | TRBV12-3/TRBV12-4 | NA | CASSFNAAYEQYF | TGTGCCAGCAGTTTTAATGCGGCGTACGAGCAGTACTTC
once | TRBJ1-2 | TRBV28 | NA | CASSITGRFGYGYTF | TGTGCCAGCAGTATAACCGGTCGATTTGGCTATGGCTACACCTTC
NA | TRBJ2-3 | TRBV7-8 | NA | CASSPLGKDTQYF | TGTGCCAGCAGCCCCCTCGGGAAAGATACGCAGTATTTT
once | TRBJ2-5 | TRBV23-1 | NA | CASSPPAKTGSKVEGYQETQYF | TGCGCCAGCAGTCCCCCCGCGAAGACAGGGTCCAAAGTGGAGGGGTACCAAGAGACCCAGTACTTC
NA | TRBJ1-2 | TRBV5-1 | NA | CASSLEGYGYTF | TGCGCCAGCAGCTTGGAGGGGTATGGCTACACCTTC
once | TRBJ2-1 | TRBV12-5 | TRBD1 | CASGLYQGAHNEQFF | TGTGCTAGTGGTTTGTACCAGGGGGCCCACAATGAGCAGTTCTTC
NA | TRBJ2-1 | TRBV2 | NA | CASLVPVDEQFF | TGTGCCAGCTTAGTTCCGGTGGATGAGCAGTTCTTC
NA | TRBJ2-7 | TRBV5-5 | TRBD1 | CASSVQGYEQYF | TGTGCCAGCAGCGTACAGGGGTACGAGCAGTACTTC
once | TRBJ2-3 | TRBV6-1 | NA | CASSESGGIPDTQYF | TGTGCCAGCAGTGAATCAGGGGGGATCCCAGATACGCAGTATTTT
NA | TRBJ1-2 | TRBV7-2 | NA | CASSLGVRDYGYTF | TGTGCCAGCAGCTTAGGCGTCAGGGATTATGGCTACACCTTC
NA | TRBJ2-1 | TRBV2 | TRBD2 | CASSGLAGQFF | TGTGCCAGCAGTGGACTAGCGGGGCAGTTCTTC
NA | TRBJ2-7 | TRBV30 | NA | CAWSPSVAYEQYF | TGTGCCTGGAGTCCATCGGTGGCCTACGAGCAGTACTTC
NA | TRBJ2-3 | TRBV7-9 | TRBD1 | CASSLGQSTDTQYF | TGTGCCAGCAGCTTGGGACAGAGCACAGATACGCAGTATTTT
NA | TRBJ2-3 | TRBV3-1/TRBV3-2 | NA | CASSQVGGPDTQYF | TGTGCCAGCAGCCAAGTAGGGGGACCAGATACGCAGTATTTT
NA | TRBJ2-7 | TRBV14 | NA | CASSQGWTAYEQYF | TGTGCCAGCAGCCAAGGGTGGACAGCCTACGAGCAGTACTTC
NA | TRBJ2-7 | TRBV7-2 | TRBD2 | CASSLAVTSGDHEQYF | TGTGCCAGCAGCTTAGCGGTAACTAGCGGGGATCACGAGCAGTACTTC
NA | TRBJ2-7 | TRBV5-1 | NA | CASSFRGSYEQYF | TGCGCCAGCAGCTTCAGGGGATCCTACGAGCAGTACTTC
NA | TRBJ2-7 | TRBV11-1 | TRBD2 | CASSLDLAGAYEQYF | TGTGCCAGCAGCCTTGATCTAGCGGGGGCCTACGAGCAGTACTTC
NA | TRBJ2-3 | TRBV6-1 | TRBD2 | CASSEVLLAGASTDTQYF | TGTGCCAGCAGTGAAGTCCTACTAGCGGGGGCTAGCACAGATACGCAGTATTTT
NA | TRBJ1-5 | TRBV4-1 | NA | CASSQQAGRRNSNQPQHF | TGCGCCAGCAGCCAACAAGCGGGACGTAGAAATAGCAATCAGCCCCAGCATTTT
NA | TRBJ2-1 | TRBV6-2/TRBV6-3 | TRBD2 | CASSYGLAGSYNEQFF | TGTGCCAGCAGTTACGGACTAGCGGGTTCCTACAATGAGCAGTTCTTC
NA | TRBJ1-6 | TRBV9 | NA | CASSARRGSSPLHF | TGTGCCAGCAGCGCCCGCAGGGGAAGCTCACCCCTCCACTTT
NA | TRBJ1-2 | TRBV2 | NA | CASSEVDYGYTF | TGTGCCAGCAGTGAAGTAGACTATGGCTACACCTTC
few | TRBJ1-2 | TRBV18 | TRBD1 | CASSPKGALGYTF | TGTGCCAGCTCACCAAAGGGGGCCCTCGGCTACACCTTC
NA | TRBJ2-3 | TRBV2 | TRBD1 | CASNQQGRGTDTQYF | TGTGCCAGCAATCAACAGGGGAGAGGGACAGATACGCAGTATTTT
NA | TRBJ2-7 | TRBV6-5 | TRBD2 | CATRRSGRGEQYF | TGTGCCACCAGAAGGTCGGGGAGGGGCGAGCAGTACTTC
NA | TRBJ2-3 | TRBV4-2 | TRBD1 | CASSRATGAVTDTQYF | TGTGCCAGCAGCCGTGCTACAGGGGCAGTCACAGATACGCAGTATTTT